This T cell receptor beta chain appears in the sequencing data of a study of Tregs in tolerant kidney transplant recipients. Broader study findings: The most relevant donor-specific Treg TCRbeta repertoire apparently came from expansion with activated donor B cells. Some patients' samples used different primers over time, so nucleotide sequences weren't comparable.

TCRdb's table, derived via immunoSEQ multiplex PCR, lists solely in-frame clones and lacks some. The sample is made up of 25,000 to 35,000 clones, and the top ten hold around 8% of it. CD4+CD25+CD127- Tregs, CD4+CD25- non-Tregs, CD4 and CD8 cells were sorted. Germline V gene lookup returns CDR1 LNHDA and CDR2 SQIVND (reference sequence). This CDR3 has 16 residues. V lost 1 base and J lost 2, with 15 bases in between. As to this clone: What it recognizes is unknown. The read ends 3 residues shy of where the CDR3 ends; the end is completed using the germline J gene.

The receptor's source is a human donor who received a combined kidney and bone marrow transplant. This chain connects TRBV19 to TRBJ2-7; tentative D call: TRBD1 (6 bases). Source: CD8+ T cells from blood, taken before the transplant. CDR3 bases read: TGTGCCAGTAGTATAGCGTCGACAGGAGAGACCTACGAG. It yields the protein CASSIASTGETYE. From start to end, the CDR3 is CASSIASTGETYEQYF. The full variable domain, its missing parts supplied by reference TRBV19 and TRBJ2-7, is DGGITQSPKYLFRKEGQNVTLSCEQNLNHDAMYWYRQDPGQGLRLIYYSQIVNDFQKGDIAEGYSVSREKKESFPLTVTSAQKNPTAFYLCASSIASTGETYEQYFGPGTRLTVT.